This TCR beta chain was sequenced for a study of response to subunit inactivated influenza vaccine (dated 2018 in TCRdb). Describing the broader study: Deep quantitative profiling of the T cell receptor repertoire was used in the study to follow responses to a trivalent subunit inactivated influenza vaccine.

Receptor amplification or capture employed RT-PCR. This sample was sequenced with an Illumina HiSeq 2500. The public reads were quality trimmed at Q25 with fastp and then assembled into clones with MiXCR by TCRdb, keeping productive beta chains. A single entry per CDR3 protein holds the most common genes and DNA from its merged rows. This sample has about 170,000 distinct CDR3 sequences in its table, and roughly 12% of those were observed once. The ten largest clones take up about 31% of the sample. V and J are truncated by 5 bases and 6 bases respectively, leaving an intervening sequence of 15 bases. The germline V gene (reference sequence) sets CDR1 to SEHNR and CDR2 to FQNEAQ. Measured from the cysteine to the phenylalanine, the CDR3 is 14 residues long. Only the CDR3 DNA is retained, 42 bases long and in frame from the first base. Broader findings and caveats from the paper: The authors suggested that each seasonal influenza vaccination may recruit only a limited number of new T cells.

This clonotype was seen a few times. Its target antigen remains unknown. The input lacks base qualities; no much larger clone sits a single base away. This sample also belongs to another study, concerning T cells expressing NK-cell markers. As the second study states: TCR beta cDNA libraries were prepared using 5'RACE template switching, which introduced a universal primer site and unique molecular identifiers. About eight donors provided sorted CD3+CD56+NKG2C+, CD3+CD56+NKG2C- and CD3+CD56-NKG2C+ T-cell subsets, whose TCR beta-chain repertoires were profiled. Seven of the eight sequenced donors were HCMV-seropositive and one was HCMV-seronegative. To restrict sorting to alphabetaTCR-expressing T cells, an anti-gammadeltaTCR antibody was added in several experiments. In six donors, the dominant CD3+CD56+NKG2C+ clonotypes were found to rank among the top 10 CD8+ clonotypes and to make up roughly 1.0-7.5% of CD8+ T cells. Those dominant clonotypes were again the most abundant among CD3+CD56-NKG2C+ cells in a handful of donors, at roughly 28.3-60.1%. Whether the expanded NKG2C-expressing T cell clones were specific for HCMV antigens remained unclear. The eight sequenced donors were randomly selected healthy volunteers, three men and five women. A commercial ELISA kit detecting HCMV-specific IgG in serum was used to determine HCMV serostatus. Peripheral blood mononuclear cells were isolated from blood by Ficoll density gradient centrifugation. Magnetic immunoseparation with Miltenyi isolation kits was used to isolate CD4+ and CD8+ T cells from PBMC. cDNA synthesis was primed from the TCR beta constant segment and was followed by two successive PCR amplification steps. The libraries were sequenced on Illumina HiSeq 2000/2500, MiSeq or NextSeq, producing 2 x 150 bp reads. MIGEC was used to demultiplex reads and group reads by UMI, and MiTCR was used to assemble and quantify clonotypes. To exclude erroneous sequences, only TCR cDNA sequences supported by at least two reads were retained. The tcR package was used for downstream repertoire analysis, with clonotypes matched between fractions based on CDR3 nucleotide sequence plus V segment. VDJmatch was used to annotate antigen specificity against VDJdb, with one amino acid substitution in CDR3 permitted.

This TCR came from a man over 45 who received an inactivated influenza vaccine. Donor details come from another sample of the same person, matched by shared clones. The sequences come from CD8+ T cells sorted from PBMCs, collected 11 to 12 days after vaccination. The chain links TRBV7-9 with TRBJ2-3, with no reliable assignment of the D segment. In nucleotides, the sequence is TGTGCCAGCAGCCGGCCCACGGCCAGCGATACGCAGTATTTT. It translates to CASSRPTASDTQYF.